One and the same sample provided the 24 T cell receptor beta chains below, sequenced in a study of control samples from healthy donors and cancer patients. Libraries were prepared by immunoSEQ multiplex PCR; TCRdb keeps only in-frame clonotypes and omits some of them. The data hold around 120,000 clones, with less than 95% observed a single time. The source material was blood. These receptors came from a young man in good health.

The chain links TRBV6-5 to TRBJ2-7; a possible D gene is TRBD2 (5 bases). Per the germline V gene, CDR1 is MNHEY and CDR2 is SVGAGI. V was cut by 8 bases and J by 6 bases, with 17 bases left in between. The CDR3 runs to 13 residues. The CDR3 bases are TGTGCCAGCCTTGGGGAGACGGCCTCCGAGCAGTACTTC. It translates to CASLGETASEQYF.

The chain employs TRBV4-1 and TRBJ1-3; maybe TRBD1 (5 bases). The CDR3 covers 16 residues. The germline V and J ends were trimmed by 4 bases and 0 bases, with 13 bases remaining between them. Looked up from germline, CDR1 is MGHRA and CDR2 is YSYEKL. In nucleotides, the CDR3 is TGCGCCAGCAGCCGGATGACAGCACCCTCTGGAAACACCATATATTTT. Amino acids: CASSRMTAPSGNTIYF.

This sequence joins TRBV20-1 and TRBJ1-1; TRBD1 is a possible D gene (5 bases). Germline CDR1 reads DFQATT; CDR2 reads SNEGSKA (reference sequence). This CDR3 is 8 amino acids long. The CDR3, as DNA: TGCAGCGGGGGGGATGCTTTCTTT. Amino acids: CSGGDAFF.

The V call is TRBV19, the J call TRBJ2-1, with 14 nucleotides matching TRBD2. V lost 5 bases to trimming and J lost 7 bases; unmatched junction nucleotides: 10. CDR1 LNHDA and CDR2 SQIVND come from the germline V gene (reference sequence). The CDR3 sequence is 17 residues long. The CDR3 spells CASSPDGLAGGWNEQFF. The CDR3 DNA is TGTGCCAGTAGTCCGGACGGACTAGCGGGGGGTTGGAATGAGCAGTTCTTC.

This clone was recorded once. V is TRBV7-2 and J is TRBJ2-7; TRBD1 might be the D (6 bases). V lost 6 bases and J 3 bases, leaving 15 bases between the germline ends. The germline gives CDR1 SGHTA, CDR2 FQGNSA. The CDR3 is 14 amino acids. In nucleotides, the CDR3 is TGTGCCAGCAGTCCGGTAACAGGGAGCTACGAGCAGTACTTC. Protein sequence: CASSPVTGSYEQYF.

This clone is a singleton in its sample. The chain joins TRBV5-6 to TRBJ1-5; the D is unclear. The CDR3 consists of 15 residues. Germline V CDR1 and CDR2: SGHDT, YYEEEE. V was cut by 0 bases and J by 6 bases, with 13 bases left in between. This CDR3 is CASSLVRESSQPQHF. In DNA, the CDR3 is TGTGCCAGCAGCTTGGTCAGAGAAAGTAGTCAGCCCCAGCATTTT.

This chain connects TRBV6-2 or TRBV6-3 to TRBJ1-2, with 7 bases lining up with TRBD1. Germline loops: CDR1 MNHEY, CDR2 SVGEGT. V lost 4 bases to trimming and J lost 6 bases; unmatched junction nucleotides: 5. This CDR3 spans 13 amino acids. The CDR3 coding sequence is TGTGCCAGCAGTTTGACAGGGATCGATGGCTACACCTTC. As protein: CASSLTGIDGYTF.

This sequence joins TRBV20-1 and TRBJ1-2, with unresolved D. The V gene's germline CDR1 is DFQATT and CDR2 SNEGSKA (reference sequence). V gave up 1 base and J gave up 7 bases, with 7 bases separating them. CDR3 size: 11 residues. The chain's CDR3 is CSARGLRGYTF. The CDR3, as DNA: TGCAGTGCTAGAGGTCTACGTGGCTACACCTTC.

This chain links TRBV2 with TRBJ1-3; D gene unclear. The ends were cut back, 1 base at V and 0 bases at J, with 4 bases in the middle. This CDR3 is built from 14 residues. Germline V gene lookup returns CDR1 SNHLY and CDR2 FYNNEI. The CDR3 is CASSEVFSGNTIYF. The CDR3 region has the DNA TGTGCCAGCAGTGAAGTGTTCTCTGGAAACACCATATATTTT.

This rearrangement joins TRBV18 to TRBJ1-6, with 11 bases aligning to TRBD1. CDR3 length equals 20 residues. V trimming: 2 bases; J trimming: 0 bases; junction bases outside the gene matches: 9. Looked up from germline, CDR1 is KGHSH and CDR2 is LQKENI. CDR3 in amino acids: CASSPASRTGGFSYNSPLHF. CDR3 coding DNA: TGTGCCAGCTCACCAGCGTCCAGGACAGGGGGCTTCTCCTATAATTCACCCCTCCACTTT. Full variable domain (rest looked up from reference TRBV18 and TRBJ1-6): NAGVMQNPRHLVRRRGQEARLRCSPMKGHSHVYWYRQLPEEGLKFMVYLQKENIIDESGMPKERFSAEFPKEGPSILRIQQVVRGDSAAYFCASSPASRTGGFSYNSPLHFGNGTRLTVT.

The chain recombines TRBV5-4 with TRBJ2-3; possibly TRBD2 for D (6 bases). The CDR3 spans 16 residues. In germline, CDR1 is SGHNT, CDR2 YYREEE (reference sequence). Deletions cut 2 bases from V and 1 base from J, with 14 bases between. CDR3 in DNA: TGTGCCAGCAGCTTAAGACAGCCGGGGGGCACAGATACGCAGTATTTT. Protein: CASSLRQPGGTDTQYF.

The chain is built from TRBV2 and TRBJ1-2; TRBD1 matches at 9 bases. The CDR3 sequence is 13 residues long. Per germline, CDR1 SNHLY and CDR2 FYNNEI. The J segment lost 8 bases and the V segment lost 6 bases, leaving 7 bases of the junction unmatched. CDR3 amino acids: CASRPLTGGGYTF. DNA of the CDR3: TGTGCCAGCAGACCGCTGACAGGGGGAGGCTACACCTTC.

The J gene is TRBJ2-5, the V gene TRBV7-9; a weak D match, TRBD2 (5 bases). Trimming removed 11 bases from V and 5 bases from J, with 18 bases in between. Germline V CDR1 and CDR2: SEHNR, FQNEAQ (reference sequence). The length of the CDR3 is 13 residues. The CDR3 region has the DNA TGTGCCTCGGGGTGGGGATTATGGGAGACCCAGTACTTC. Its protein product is CASGWGLWETQYF.

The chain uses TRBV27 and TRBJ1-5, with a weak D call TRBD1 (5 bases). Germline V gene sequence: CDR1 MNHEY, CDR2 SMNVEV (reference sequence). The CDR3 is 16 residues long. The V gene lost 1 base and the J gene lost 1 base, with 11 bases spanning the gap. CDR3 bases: TGTGCCAGCAGTTTATTTGGGGCCGGGAGCAATCAGCCCCAGCATTTT. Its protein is CASSLFGAGSNQPQHF.

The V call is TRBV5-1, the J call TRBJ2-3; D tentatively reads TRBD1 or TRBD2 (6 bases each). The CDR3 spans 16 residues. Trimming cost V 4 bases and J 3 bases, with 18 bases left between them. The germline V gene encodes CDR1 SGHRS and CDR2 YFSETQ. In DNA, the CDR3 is TGCGCCAGCAGCATGACGACTAGGGGGGCGACAGATACGCAGTATTTT. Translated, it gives CASSMTTRGATDTQYF.

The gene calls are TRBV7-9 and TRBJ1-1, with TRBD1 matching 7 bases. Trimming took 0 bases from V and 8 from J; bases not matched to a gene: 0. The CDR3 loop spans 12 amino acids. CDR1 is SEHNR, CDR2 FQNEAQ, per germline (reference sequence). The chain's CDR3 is CASSLAGGEAFF. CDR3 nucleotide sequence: TGTGCCAGCAGCTTAGCAGGGGGCGAAGCTTTCTTT.

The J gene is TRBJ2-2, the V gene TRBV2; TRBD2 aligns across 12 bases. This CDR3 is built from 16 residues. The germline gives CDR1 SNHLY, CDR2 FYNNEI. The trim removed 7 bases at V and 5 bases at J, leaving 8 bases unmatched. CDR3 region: CASKRGTSGSTGELFF. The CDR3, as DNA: TGTGCCAGCAAAAGAGGGACTAGCGGGTCGACCGGGGAGCTGTTTTTT.

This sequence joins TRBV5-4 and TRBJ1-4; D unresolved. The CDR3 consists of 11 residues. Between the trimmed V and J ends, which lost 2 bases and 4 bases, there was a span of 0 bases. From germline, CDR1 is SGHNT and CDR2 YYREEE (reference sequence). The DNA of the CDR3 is TGTGCCAGCAGCTTTAATGAAAAACTGTTTTTT. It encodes CASSFNEKLFF.

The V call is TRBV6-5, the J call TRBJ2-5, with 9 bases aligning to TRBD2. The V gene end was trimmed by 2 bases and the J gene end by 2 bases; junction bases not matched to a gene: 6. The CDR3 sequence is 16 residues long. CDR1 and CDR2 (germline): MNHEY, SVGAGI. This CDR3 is CASSYGSAGGQETQYF. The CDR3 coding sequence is TGTGCCAGCAGTTACGGATCAGCGGGGGGTCAAGAGACCCAGTACTTC.

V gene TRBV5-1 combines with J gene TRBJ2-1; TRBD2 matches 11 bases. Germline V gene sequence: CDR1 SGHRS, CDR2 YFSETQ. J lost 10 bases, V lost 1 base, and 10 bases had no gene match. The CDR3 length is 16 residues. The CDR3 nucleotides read TGCGCCAGCAGCTTGCCCATTACTAGCGGGGGCCAGGAGCAGTTCTTC. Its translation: CASSLPITSGGQEQFF.

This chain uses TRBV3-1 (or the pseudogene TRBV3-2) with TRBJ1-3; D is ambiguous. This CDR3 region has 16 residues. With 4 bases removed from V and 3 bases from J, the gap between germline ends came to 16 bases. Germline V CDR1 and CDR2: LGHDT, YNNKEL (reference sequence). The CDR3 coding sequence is TGTGCCAGCAGCCCCCCTTTGGGCGAGATTGGAAACACCATATATTTT. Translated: CASSPPLGEIGNTIYF.

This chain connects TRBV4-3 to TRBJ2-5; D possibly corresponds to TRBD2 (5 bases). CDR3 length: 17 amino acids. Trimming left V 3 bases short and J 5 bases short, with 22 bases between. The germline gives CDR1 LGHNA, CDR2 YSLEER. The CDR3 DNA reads TGCGCCAGCAGCCATCGGAGCTTTCGGGAAACCCGGGAGACCCAGTACTTC. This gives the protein CASSHRSFRETRETQYF.

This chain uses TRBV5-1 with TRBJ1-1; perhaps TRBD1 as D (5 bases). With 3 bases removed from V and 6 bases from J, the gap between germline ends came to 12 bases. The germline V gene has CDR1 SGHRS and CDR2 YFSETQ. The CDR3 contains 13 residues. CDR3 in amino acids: CASSWGGSAEAFF. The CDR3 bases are TGCGCCAGCAGCTGGGGGGGTAGCGCTGAAGCTTTCTTT.

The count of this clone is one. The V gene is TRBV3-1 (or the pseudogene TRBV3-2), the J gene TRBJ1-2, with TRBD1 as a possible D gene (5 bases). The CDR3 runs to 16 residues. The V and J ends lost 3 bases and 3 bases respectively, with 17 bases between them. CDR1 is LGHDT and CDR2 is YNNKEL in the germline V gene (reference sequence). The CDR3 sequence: CASSHSVRGADYGYTF. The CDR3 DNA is TGTGCCAGCAGCCATTCGGTAAGGGGAGCGGACTATGGCTACACCTTC.